This entry concerns a single T cell receptor beta chain. Its specificity is unknown. Trimming removed 3 bases from V and 8 bases from J; junction bases left unmatched: 13. Germline CDR1 reads SQVTM; CDR2 reads ANQGSEA. The CDR3 runs to 16 residues. The data originate from a study of shared clonotypes between healthy human individuals. Study at large: There were three CD4 naive, three CD4 memory, two CD8 naive and one CD8 memory plates per donor.

The DNA input per sorted-subset replicate PCR was 200 ng, corresponding to some 30,000 T cell genomes. Data came from immunoSEQ multiplex PCR; TCRdb stores just in-frame clones and leaves some out. Among 500,000 to 700,000 clones listed, roughly 95% were seen once. Findings and caveats of the study: It was anticipated that sequencing depth would influence how many clonotypes donors shared. Incompleteness in sorted-subset sequencing, despite large depth, was shown by rarefaction.

Naive CD8 cells, CD45RO-negative and positively selected for CCR7, excluded terminally differentiated effector memory CD45RA+ cells. The sequenced sample was naive CD8+ T cells sorted from blood. The rearrangement uses TRBV29-1 and TRBJ2-1, with 10 bases fitting TRBD2. This receptor was taken from a woman in her 30s in good health. The CDR3 sequence: CSVDRSGRTTHDEQFF. The CDR3 nucleotides read TGCAGCGTTGACCGTAGCGGGAGGACCACCCACGATGAGCAGTTCTTC.